This T cell receptor (beta chain) was captured in a study of T cell repertoires in cytomegalovirus infection. One entry per CDR3 protein, called by TCRdb with MiXCR from the reads. Of more than 150,000 distinct CDR3 sequences listed, about 28% are singletons. The specimen was PBMCs. The receptor's source is a human donor in good health (CMV status not recorded). Some clones in this sample may be carry-over from other donors' samples.

The CDR3 loop reads CATSSPIRTASFGEKLFF. CDR3 nucleotides: TGTGCCACCAGCAGCCCCATCCGGACAGCCTCGTTTGGGGAAAAACTGTTTTTT. V and J are TRBV15 and TRBJ1-4, with D tentatively TRBD1 (6 bases). V lost 3 bases and J 8 bases, leaving 25 bases between the germline ends. CDR3 size: 18 residues. Germline values: CDR1 LNHNV, CDR2 YYDKDF (reference sequence).